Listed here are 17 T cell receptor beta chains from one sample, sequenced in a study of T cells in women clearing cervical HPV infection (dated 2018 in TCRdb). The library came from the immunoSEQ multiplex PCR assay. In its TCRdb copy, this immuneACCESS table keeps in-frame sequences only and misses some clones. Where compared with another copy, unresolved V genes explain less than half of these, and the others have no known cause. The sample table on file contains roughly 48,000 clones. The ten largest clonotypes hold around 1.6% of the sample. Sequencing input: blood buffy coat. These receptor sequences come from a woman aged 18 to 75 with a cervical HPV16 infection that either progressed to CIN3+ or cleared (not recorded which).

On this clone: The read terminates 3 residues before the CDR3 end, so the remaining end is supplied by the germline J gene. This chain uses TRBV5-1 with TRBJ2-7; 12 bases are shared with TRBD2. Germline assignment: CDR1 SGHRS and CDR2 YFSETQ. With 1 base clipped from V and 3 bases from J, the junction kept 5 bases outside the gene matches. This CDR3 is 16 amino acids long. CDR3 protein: CASSLRTSGNHYEQYF. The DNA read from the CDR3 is TGCGCCAGCAGCTTGAGGACTAGCGGGAACCACTACGAG.

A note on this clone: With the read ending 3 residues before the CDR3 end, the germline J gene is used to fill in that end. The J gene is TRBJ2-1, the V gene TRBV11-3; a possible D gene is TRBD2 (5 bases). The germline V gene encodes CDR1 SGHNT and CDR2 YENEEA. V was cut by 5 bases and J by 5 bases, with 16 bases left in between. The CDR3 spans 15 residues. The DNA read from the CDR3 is TGTGCCAGCAGCCGAGGGTCCCTGCTGGACAATGAG. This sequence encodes CASSRGSLLDNE. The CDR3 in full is CASSRGSLLDNEQFF.

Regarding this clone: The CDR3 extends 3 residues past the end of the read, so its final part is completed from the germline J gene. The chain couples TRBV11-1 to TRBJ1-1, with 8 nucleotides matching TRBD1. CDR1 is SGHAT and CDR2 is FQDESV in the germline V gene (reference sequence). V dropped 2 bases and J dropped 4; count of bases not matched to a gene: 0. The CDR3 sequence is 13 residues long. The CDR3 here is CASSLTGGTEAFF. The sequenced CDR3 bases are TGTGCCAGCAGCTTAACAGGGGGCACTGAA.

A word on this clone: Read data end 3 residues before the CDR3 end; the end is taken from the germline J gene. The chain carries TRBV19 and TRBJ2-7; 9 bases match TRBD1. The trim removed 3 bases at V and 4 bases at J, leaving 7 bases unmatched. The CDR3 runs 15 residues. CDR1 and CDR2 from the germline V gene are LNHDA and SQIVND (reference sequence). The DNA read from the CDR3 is TGTGCCAGTAGTATCCAGGGGACAGGGACTTACGAG. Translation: CASSIQGTGTYE. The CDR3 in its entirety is CASSIQGTGTYEQYF.

The DNA read from the CDR3 is TGTGCCAGCAGTTACTCGTATGGGGCCAACGTC. Translation gives CASSYSYGANV. The complete CDR3 reads CASSYSYGANVLTF. The rearrangement joins TRBV6-2 or TRBV6-3 to TRBJ2-6; D not resolved. The read comes to an end 3 residues before the CDR3 does, leaving the germline J gene to fill in the end. This CDR3 has 14 residues. The ends were cut back, 0 bases at V and 3 bases at J, with 3 bases in the middle. Germline CDR1 reads MNHEY; CDR2 reads SVGEGT.

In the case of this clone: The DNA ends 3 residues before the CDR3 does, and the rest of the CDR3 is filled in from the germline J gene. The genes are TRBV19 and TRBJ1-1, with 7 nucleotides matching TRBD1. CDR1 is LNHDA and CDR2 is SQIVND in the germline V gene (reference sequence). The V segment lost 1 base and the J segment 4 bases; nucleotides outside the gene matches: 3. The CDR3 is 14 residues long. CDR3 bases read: TGTGCCAGTAGTATAGTGGCAGGGGGCACTGAA. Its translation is CASSIVAGGTE. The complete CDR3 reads CASSIVAGGTEAFF.

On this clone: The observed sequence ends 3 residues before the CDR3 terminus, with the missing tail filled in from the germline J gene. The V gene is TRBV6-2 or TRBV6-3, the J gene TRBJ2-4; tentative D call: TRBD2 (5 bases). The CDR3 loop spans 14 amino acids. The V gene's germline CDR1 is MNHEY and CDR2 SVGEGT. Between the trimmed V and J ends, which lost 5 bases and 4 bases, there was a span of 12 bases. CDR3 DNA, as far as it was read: TGTGCCAGCAGTAAAGGACTGGAGAAAAACATT. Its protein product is CASSKGLEKNI. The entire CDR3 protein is CASSKGLEKNIQYF.

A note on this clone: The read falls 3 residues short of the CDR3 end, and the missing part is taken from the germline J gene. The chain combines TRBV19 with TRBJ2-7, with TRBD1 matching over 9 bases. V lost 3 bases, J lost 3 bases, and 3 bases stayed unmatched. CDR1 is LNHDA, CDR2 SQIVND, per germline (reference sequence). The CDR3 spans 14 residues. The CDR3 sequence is CASSIGQGLYEQYF. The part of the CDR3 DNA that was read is TGTGCCAGTAGTATCGGACAGGGGCTCTACGAG.

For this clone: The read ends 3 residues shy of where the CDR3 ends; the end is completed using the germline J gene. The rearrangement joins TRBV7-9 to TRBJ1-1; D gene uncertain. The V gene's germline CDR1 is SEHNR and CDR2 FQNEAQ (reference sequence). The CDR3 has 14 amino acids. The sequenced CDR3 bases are TGTGCCAGCAGCTTAATTTCCCCCACCTACGAG. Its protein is CASSLISPTYE. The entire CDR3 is CASSLISPTYEAFF.

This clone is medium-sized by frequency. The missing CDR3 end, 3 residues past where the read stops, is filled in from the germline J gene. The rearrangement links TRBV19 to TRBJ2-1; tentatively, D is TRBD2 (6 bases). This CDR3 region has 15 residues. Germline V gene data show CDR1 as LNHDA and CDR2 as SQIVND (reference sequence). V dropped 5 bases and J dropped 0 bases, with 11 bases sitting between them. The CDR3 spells CASSPGVISYNEQFF. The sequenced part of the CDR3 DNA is TGTGCCAGTAGTCCGGGGGTAATCTCCTACAATGAG.

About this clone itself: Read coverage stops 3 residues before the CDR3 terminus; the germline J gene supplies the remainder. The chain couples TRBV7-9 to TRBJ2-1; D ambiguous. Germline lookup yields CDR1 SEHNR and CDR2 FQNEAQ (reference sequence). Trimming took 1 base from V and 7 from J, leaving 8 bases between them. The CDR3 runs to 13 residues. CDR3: CASSLDSINEQFF. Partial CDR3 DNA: TGTGCCAGCAGCTTAGACAGCATAAATGAG.

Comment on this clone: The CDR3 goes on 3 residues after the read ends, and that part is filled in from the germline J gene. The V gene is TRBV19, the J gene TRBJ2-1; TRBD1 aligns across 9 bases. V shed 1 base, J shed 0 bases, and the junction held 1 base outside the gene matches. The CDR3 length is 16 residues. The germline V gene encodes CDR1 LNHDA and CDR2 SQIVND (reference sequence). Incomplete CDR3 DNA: TGTGCCAGTAGTATAGCGACAGGGGGCTCCTACAATGAG. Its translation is CASSIATGGSYNE. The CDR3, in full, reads CASSIATGGSYNEQFF.

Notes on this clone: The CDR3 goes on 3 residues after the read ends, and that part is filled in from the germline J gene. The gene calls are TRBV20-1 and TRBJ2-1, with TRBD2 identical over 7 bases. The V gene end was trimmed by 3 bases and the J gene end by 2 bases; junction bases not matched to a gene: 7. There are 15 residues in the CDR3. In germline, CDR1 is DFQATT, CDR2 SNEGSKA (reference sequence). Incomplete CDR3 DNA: TGCAGTGCTAGTGACCCTAGCGGTCCCTACAATGAG. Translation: CSASDPSGPYNE. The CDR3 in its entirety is CSASDPSGPYNEQFF.

The DNA read from the CDR3 is TGCGCCAGCAGTGCACTCGGCTACGAG. It translates to CASSALGYE. The whole CDR3 sequence is CASSALGYEQYF. The rearrangement uses TRBV10-2 and TRBJ2-7; no clear D gene. The missing CDR3 end, 3 residues past where the read stops, is filled in from the germline J gene. The germline V gene has CDR1 WSHSY and CDR2 SAAADI. The CDR3 consists of 12 residues. The V end was cut by 4 bases, the J end by 3 bases, with 7 bases between.

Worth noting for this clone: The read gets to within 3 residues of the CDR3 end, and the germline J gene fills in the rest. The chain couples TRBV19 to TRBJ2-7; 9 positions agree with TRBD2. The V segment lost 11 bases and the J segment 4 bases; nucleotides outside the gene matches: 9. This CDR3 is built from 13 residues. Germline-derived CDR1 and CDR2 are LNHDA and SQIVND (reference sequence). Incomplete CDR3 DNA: TGTGCCTCATCTGCGGGGGGGACTTACGAG. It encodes CASSAGGTYE. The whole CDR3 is CASSAGGTYEQYF.

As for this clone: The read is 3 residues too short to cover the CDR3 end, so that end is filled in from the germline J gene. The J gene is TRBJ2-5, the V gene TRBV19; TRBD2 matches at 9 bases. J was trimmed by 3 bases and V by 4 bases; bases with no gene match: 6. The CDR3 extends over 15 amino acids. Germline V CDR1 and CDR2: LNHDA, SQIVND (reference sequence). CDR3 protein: CASSTKTSGKETQYF. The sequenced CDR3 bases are TGTGCCAGTAGTACGAAGACTAGCGGAAAAGAGACC.

The CDR3 DNA, read in part, is TGTGCCAGCAGCTTTGGCGGGAGTGGCTACGAG. Protein: CASSFGGSGYE. The whole CDR3 region reads CASSFGGSGYEQYF. This sequence joins TRBV5-5 and TRBJ2-7; TRBD2 matches 7 bases. The CDR3 extends 3 residues past the end of the read, so its final part is completed from the germline J gene. The CDR3 consists of 14 residues. V trimming: 2 bases; J trimming: 3 bases; junction bases outside the gene matches: 5. The germline CDR1 and CDR2 sequences are SGHKS and YYEKEE (reference sequence).